This T cell receptor beta chain is from a study of spatial heterogeneity in lung cancer. Overall study context: Consistent detection of more beta-chain than alpha-chain sequences was observed. There were, on average, more than 9.5 raw-read appearances for each unique TCR and UMI combination.

The library protocol tagged each TCR cDNA with a unique molecular identifier. TCRdb reprocessed the 5' RACE reads with MiXCR, giving one entry per CDR3 protein. The sample carries 4,000 or so distinct CDR3 sequences, roughly a fifth recorded once. The time point: sample taken at primary tumor resection. Tumor, nontumor lung or frozen PBMC supplied whole RNA that was sequenced unsorted. There are many counts of this clonotype. The length of the CDR3 is 12 residues. Trimming took off 3 bases at V and 5 bases at J, with 10 bases between the two ends. Germline values: CDR1 DFQATT, CDR2 SNEGSKA (reference sequence).

The TCR was taken from a female donor with early-stage non-small cell lung cancer. The source material was normal lung tissue next to the tumor, sampled at surgery. The V call is TRBV20-1, the J call TRBJ1-1, with TRBD1 as a possible D gene (5 bases). CDR3 DNA: TGCAGTGCTAGTAAAGGGGAGACTGAAGCTTTCTTT. Its translation is CSASKGETEAFF.